This T cell receptor (beta chain) appears in the sequencing data of a study of cytomegalovirus exposure and HLA in healthy donors. About the study: Earlier sequencing of 150 million to 200 million T cells yielded fewer than 140 million unique TCR beta sequences. Study-wide results and limits: V- and J-gene trimming of TCR beta was linked (in a later analysis) to a missense DCLRE1C variant.

Use of 60 Vbeta and 13 Jbeta primers characterized the PCR. Libraries were prepared by immunoSEQ multiplex PCR; TCRdb keeps only in-frame clonotypes and omits some of them. The sample lists around 92,000 clones, 80% occurring once. By sample fraction, this clone is medium-sized. The antigen remains undetermined. What was sequenced was PBMCs. This receptor was taken from a man between 18 and 35 years old in good health and CMV-seronegative.

CDR3 residues: CASSQGESSSYEQYF. DNA of the CDR3: TGTGCCAGCAGCCAAGGTGAATCTAGCAGCTACGAGCAGTACTTC. V gene TRBV4-2 combines with J gene TRBJ2-7, with a weak D call TRBD2 (5 bases). Trimming shortened V by 1 base and J by 3 bases, and 13 bases separated the two germline ends. Germline-derived CDR1 and CDR2 are LGHNA and YNFKEQ. This CDR3 contains 15 residues.